The 9 T cell receptor beta chains below were found in one sample sequenced in a study of early T cells in non-severe SARS-CoV-2 infection. Using its own MiXCR run on the 5' RACE reads, TCRdb lists one record per CDR3 protein. Among approximately 45,000 distinct CDR3 sequences listed, approximately 6.9% were seen once. Sequencing was performed on whole blood. The receptor source for this set is an adult who was a healthcare worker with PCR-confirmed SARS-CoV-2 infection or an uninfected control (not recorded which).

The sample holds many counts of this clonotype. The J gene is TRBJ2-7, the V gene TRBV5-1; D possibly corresponds to TRBD2 (5 bases). The CDR3 sequence is 14 residues long. Germline CDR1 is SGHRS and CDR2 is YFSETQ. The V and J ends lost 0 bases and 2 bases respectively, with 9 bases between them. CDR3 amino acids: CASSLVPGTYEQYF. In DNA, the CDR3 is TGCGCCAGCAGCTTGGTACCGGGGACCTACGAGCAGTACTTC.

This clonotype was counted ten times or more. The V gene is TRBV5-1, the J gene TRBJ2-5; 14 bases map to TRBD2. Trimming took 4 bases from V and 2 from J; bases not matched to a gene: 4. CDR1 is SGHRS and CDR2 is YFSETQ in the germline V gene. The CDR3 sequence is 16 residues long. The CDR3 DNA is TGCGCCAGCAGCCAGACTAGCGGGGGGGCGCAAGAGACCCAGTACTTC. Translated, it gives CASSQTSGGAQETQYF.

By sample fraction, this clonotype is medium-sized (0.01 to 0.1%). The chain links TRBV4-3 to TRBJ2-2, with D possibly TRBD1 on 6 matching bases. V lost 7 bases and J 0 bases, leaving 21 bases between the germline ends. From germline, CDR1 is LGHNA and CDR2 YSLEER. This CDR3 has 18 amino acids. The CDR3 DNA is TGCGCCAGCACACCTCACAGGGTGTCATTGGCGAACACCGGGGAGCTGTTTTTT. Protein sequence: CASTPHRVSLANTGELFF.

This clonotype was detected many times. V is TRBV12-5 and J is TRBJ2-1, with 7 bases that match TRBD1. J was trimmed by 5 bases and V by 1 base; bases with no gene match: 8. The CDR3 extends over 16 amino acids. The V gene's germline CDR1 is LGHNT and CDR2 FRNRAP. CDR3 in amino acids: CASGLAYRGVNNEQFF. CDR3 coding DNA: TGTGCTAGTGGTTTGGCCTACAGGGGTGTCAACAATGAGCAGTTCTTC.

The chain links TRBV2 to TRBJ1-3; D call uncertain. Trimming shortened V by 6 bases and J by 4 bases, and 4 bases separated the two germline ends. Per the germline V gene, CDR1 is SNHLY and CDR2 is FYNNEI. The CDR3 extends over 11 amino acids. The CDR3 loop is CASRGGNTIYF. In nucleotides, the CDR3 is TGTGCCAGCAGAGGAGGAAACACCATATATTTT.

This clonotype turned up a few times. This chain connects TRBV18 to TRBJ2-7; unclear D gene. The V end was cut by 0 bases, the J end by 4 bases, with 10 bases between. This CDR3 has 14 residues. Germline V gene data show CDR1 as KGHSH and CDR2 as LQKENI. The CDR3 reads CASSPPGTQYEQYF. Written as DNA, the CDR3 is TGTGCCAGCTCACCACCAGGCACCCAATACGAGCAGTACTTC.

The rearrangement links TRBV19 to TRBJ2-2, with a weak D call TRBD2 (7 bases). CDR3 length: 17 residues. V shed 6 bases and J shed 3 bases, with 20 bases lying between them. Germline values: CDR1 LNHDA, CDR2 SQIVND (reference sequence). The CDR3: CASRPYARGTYTGELFF. The CDR3 DNA reads as TGTGCCAGTAGGCCCTACGCGCGGGGGACATACACCGGGGAGCTGTTTTTT.

This clonotype was found a few times. V is TRBV20-1 and J is TRBJ1-2; D is undetermined. Germline V gene sequence: CDR1 DFQATT, CDR2 SNEGSKA (reference sequence). The ends were cut back, 3 bases at V and 8 bases at J, with 22 bases in the middle. The CDR3 extends over 15 amino acids. CDR3 sequence: CSASTAGRVSDGYTF. The CDR3 DNA is TGCAGTGCTAGTACCGCCGGACGTGTATCCGACGGCTACACCTTC.

This clonotype was picked up a small number of times. The chain combines TRBV5-5 with TRBJ1-1; D is unclear. The CDR3 runs 14 residues. CDR1 is SGHKS and CDR2 is YYEKEE in the germline V gene (reference sequence). The germline V and J ends were trimmed by 4 bases and 2 bases, with 12 bases remaining between them. CDR3 DNA sequence: TGTGCCAGCAGCCAGTCAAGCGGTAACACTGAAGCTTTCTTT. Protein product: CASSQSSGNTEAFF.